This TCR beta chain was sequenced during a study of naive and memory T cell subsets. Findings and caveats of the study: Over 85% of naive TCR sequences appeared only once, unlike memory subsets. Naive and memory subsets had different power law exponents for TCR abundance.

An equimolar mix of two oligonucleotides served as the beta constant-region primer for TRBC1 and TRBC2. In TCRdb, the UMI-ligation and nested PCR reads were re-called with MiXCR into one record per CDR3 protein. The sample contains around 30,000 distinct CDR3 sequences, 9.5% to 12% of which appear only once. In this sample, this clonotype turned up many times. The antigen is not known. CMV status came from CD4+ IFNgamma after overnight CMV lysate stimulation. Germline V gene sequence: CDR1 SGDLS, CDR2 YYNGEE. The CDR3 length is 14 residues. V lost 4 bases and J 0 bases, leaving 11 bases between the germline ends.

This TCR came from a human donor in good health. Sample: effector memory CD4+ T cells from blood. Subset described: effector memory, CD45RA- CD27-. V usage is TRBV9 and J usage is TRBJ2-7, with a possible D match to TRBD2 (5 bases). The CDR3 bases are TGTGCCAGCAGCAGGACTGCCAGCTCCTACGAGCAGTACTTC. This gives the protein CASSRTASSYEQYF.